Shown below are 14 T cell receptor beta chains from a single sample sequenced in a study of early stage breast cancer tumors. Produced via immunoSEQ multiplex PCR; TCRdb's table is partial and in-frame only. This table holds tens of thousands of clones, just under 80% found once. Source material: blood. These receptors all stem from a person aged 40-50 years with breast cancer.

This chain connects TRBV5-5 to TRBJ2-3; weak D call: TRBD2 (5 bases). The germline V and J ends were trimmed by 7 bases and 5 bases, with 20 bases remaining between them. The germline gives CDR1 SGHKS, CDR2 YYEKEE (reference sequence). CDR3 length equals 15 residues. The CDR3 sequence is CASSVVGAPGDTQYF. The CDR3 DNA is TGTGCCAGCTCCGTGGTGGGAGCCCCGGGAGATACGCAGTATTTT.

The rearrangement uses TRBV16 and TRBJ2-7; tentatively, D is TRBD2 (6 bases). The CDR3 length is 14 residues. CDR1 KGHSY and CDR2 FQNENV come from the germline V gene. Trimming pared 5 bases from V and 7 bases from J, leaving 18 bases between. The CDR3 region is CASSSRRGPREQYF. As DNA, the CDR3 is TGTGCCAGCAGCTCTCGGCGGGGCCCCCGGGAGCAGTACTTC.

This clone was seen a handful of times. This chain links TRBV5-4 with TRBJ1-2; no clear D gene. CDR3 size: 14 residues. Germline V lookup: CDR1 SGHNT, CDR2 YYREEE (reference sequence). The V end lost 4 bases, the J end lost 4 bases, and 14 bases lay between the germline ends. The CDR3 nucleotides are TGTGCCAGCAGCCCCCCCGGCAGGACCTATGGCTACACCTTC. Translated: CASSPPGRTYGYTF.

Here the CDR3 DNA reads TGTGCCAGCAGCCCCGGGACTTCCACCTACGAGCAGTACTTC. As protein: CASSPGTSTYEQYF. The chain has TRBV7-9 and TRBJ2-7; D might be TRBD2 (6 bases). The CDR3 covers 14 residues. Trimming took off 5 bases at V and 2 bases at J, with 13 bases between the two ends. Germline-derived CDR1 and CDR2 are SEHNR and FQNEAQ (reference sequence).

The chain is built from TRBV5-1 and TRBJ1-4; no firm D call. There are 13 residues in the CDR3. Trimming took off 6 bases at V and 4 bases at J, with 10 bases between the two ends. From germline, CDR1 is SGHRS and CDR2 YFSETQ. The CDR3 sequence is CASNGGNNEKLFF. In DNA, the CDR3 is TGCGCCAGCAACGGAGGAAATAATGAAAAACTGTTTTTT.

This clone was counted between two and nine times. This chain uses TRBV7-6 with TRBJ2-4, with no clear D. Trimming took off 5 bases at V and 0 bases at J, with 11 bases between the two ends. This CDR3 is built from 15 residues. Per the germline V gene, CDR1 is SGHVS and CDR2 is FNYEAQ. As DNA, the CDR3 is TGTGCCAGCAGCAACACCTACAGAGCCAAAAACATTCAGTACTTC. Protein product: CASSNTYRAKNIQYF.

The rearrangement links TRBV19 to TRBJ1-1; tentatively, D is TRBD1 (5 bases). Between the trimmed V and J ends, which lost 4 bases and 8 bases, there was a span of 17 bases. Germline V gives CDR1 LNHDA, CDR2 SQIVND (reference sequence). There are 14 residues in the CDR3. The CDR3 loop is CASSNIDRGSEAFF. Written as DNA, the CDR3 is TGTGCCAGTAGTAACATAGATCGGGGCTCAGAAGCTTTCTTT.

V and J are TRBV19 and TRBJ2-1; no definite D call. Trimming took 2 bases from V and 6 from J, leaving 11 bases between them. The CDR3 is made up of 14 amino acids. CDR1 LNHDA and CDR2 SQIVND come from the germline V gene (reference sequence). CDR3 loop: CASSIRVRTNEQFF. CDR3 nucleotide sequence: TGTGCCAGTAGTATAAGGGTGCGTACCAATGAGCAGTTCTTC.

V gene TRBV7-2 combines with J gene TRBJ2-7, with TRBD1 matching 9 bases. Trimming took 1 base from V and 1 from J; bases not matched to a gene: 5. The CDR3 consists of 16 residues. Germline-derived CDR1 and CDR2 are SGHTA and FQGNSA. CDR3 sequence: CASSLDGQGFSYEQYF. CDR3 bases: TGTGCCAGCAGCTTAGATGGACAGGGGTTTTCCTACGAGCAGTACTTC.

This clone was counted a few times. The V gene is TRBV9, the J gene TRBJ1-1; 7 positions agree with TRBD1. Germline V gene data show CDR1 as SGDLS and CDR2 as YYNGEE. Germline trimming cut 0 bases from V and 5 bases from J; bases unmatched to any gene: 1. The CDR3 extends over 13 amino acids. In nucleotides, the CDR3 is TGTGCCAGCAGCGTAGGCAGGGGGACTGAAGCTTTCTTT. It yields the protein CASSVGRGTEAFF.

The rearrangement links TRBV10-3 to TRBJ1-5, with TRBD1 identical over 10 bases. The CDR3 has 15 residues. The V segment lost 4 bases and the J segment 5 bases; nucleotides outside the gene matches: 5. Germline V CDR1 and CDR2: ENHRY, SYGVKD. CDR3 amino acids: CAISARQGADQPQHF. CDR3 nucleotide sequence: TGTGCCATCAGTGCGCGACAGGGGGCGGATCAGCCCCAGCATTTT.

CDR3 sequence reads: CASSIDGRVANTEAFF. The CDR3, as DNA: TGTGCCAGTAGTATAGATGGACGAGTCGCGAACACTGAAGCTTTCTTT. The chain recombines TRBV19 with TRBJ1-1, with D unresolved. V shed 0 bases and J shed 1 base, with 12 bases lying between them. The CDR3 extends over 16 amino acids. Germline V CDR1 and CDR2: LNHDA, SQIVND (reference sequence).

The chain joins TRBV11-2 to TRBJ2-1, with 11 bases fitting TRBD2. V shed 3 bases and J 9 bases; nucleotides not matched to a gene: 16. Germline V gives CDR1 SGHAT, CDR2 FQNNGV. CDR3 length: 18 residues. The CDR3 here is CASSFRLPGLADGGEQFF. The CDR3 DNA is TGTGCCAGCAGCTTCCGACTACCGGGACTAGCGGATGGGGGTGAGCAGTTCTTC.

The chain recombines TRBV7-9 with TRBJ1-1, with D perhaps matching TRBD1 (6 bases). V was clipped by 5 bases and J by 8 bases, with 15 bases between them. In germline, CDR1 is SEHNR, CDR2 FQNEAQ (reference sequence). CDR3 length: 13 amino acids. For the CDR3, the DNA is TGTGCCAGCAGCGCTGGATTGACAGGAGAAGCTTTCTTT. Protein: CASSAGLTGEAFF.